Below are 22 T cell receptor beta chains sequenced from a single sample in a study of shared clonotypes between healthy human individuals. Profiling relied on immunoSEQ multiplex PCR, and the TCRdb table lists in-frame clones only, not all of them. The profile shows approximately 720,000 clones, approximately 79% of them singletons. Sequencing was carried out using memory CD4+ T cells sorted from blood. Regarding subset: CD45RA-negative fraction. All receptors derive from a woman aged 25 to 39 in good health.

This clone turned up a few times. This rearrangement joins TRBV27 to TRBJ1-1, with D possibly TRBD1 on 5 matching bases. Trimming shortened V by 2 bases and J by 10 bases, and 17 bases separated the two germline ends. CDR3 length: 14 residues. Germline V gene data show CDR1 as MNHEY and CDR2 as SMNVEV (reference sequence). In nucleotides, the CDR3 is TGTGCCAGCAGTTTAGATGTATGGAAGGGGCGAGCTTTCTTT. Its translation is CASSLDVWKGRAFF.

The CDR3, as DNA: TGTGCCAGCAGTCAGACTGCGGCCAAAAACATTCAGTACTTC. It is translated as CASSQTAAKNIQYF. The chain carries TRBV6-1 and TRBJ2-4; no clear D gene. The CDR3 is 14 amino acids. From germline, CDR1 is MNHNS and CDR2 SASEGT. Trimming stripped 5 bases from V and 1 base from J, with 9 bases between.

V is TRBV7-9 and J is TRBJ2-3; 11 nucleotides line up with TRBD2. The CDR3 sequence is 15 residues long. With V trimmed by 3 bases and J by 4 bases, 3 bases remained unmatched. CDR1 is SEHNR, CDR2 FQNEAQ, per germline (reference sequence). The CDR3 is CASSFWTSGPDTQYF. The CDR3 coding sequence is TGTGCCAGCAGCTTCTGGACTAGCGGGCCAGATACGCAGTATTTT.

J is TRBJ2-3 and V is TRBV5-1; 7 bases map to TRBD2. This CDR3 region has 16 residues. V gave up 2 bases and J gave up 1 base; unmatched junction bases: 7. CDR1 SGHRS and CDR2 YFSETQ come from the germline V gene. The CDR3 reads CASSFPTSEGTDTQYF. DNA for the CDR3: TGCGCCAGCAGCTTTCCCACTAGCGAAGGCACAGATACGCAGTATTTT.

The J gene is TRBJ1-5, the V gene TRBV6-1, with 8 bases aligning to TRBD1. Germline V gene data show CDR1 as MNHNS and CDR2 as SASEGT. Germline trimming cut 6 bases from V and 4 bases from J; bases unmatched to any gene: 2. The CDR3 totals 13 residues. CDR3 sequence reads: CASRGQGNQPQHF. DNA for the CDR3: TGTGCCAGCAGAGGACAGGGAAATCAGCCCCAGCATTTT.

This clone was found once. This chain's CDR3 is CASTAGEQYF. Written as DNA, the CDR3 is TGTGCCAGCACGGCCGGGGAGCAGTACTTC. The rearrangement links TRBV11-2 to TRBJ2-7; no definite D call. This CDR3 spans 10 amino acids. V lost 7 bases and J 7 bases, leaving 8 bases between the germline ends. Germline CDR1 SGHAT, CDR2 FQNNGV.

The rearrangement links TRBV27 to TRBJ2-7, with 12 bases aligning to TRBD2. The V segment lost 4 bases and the J segment 4 bases; nucleotides outside the gene matches: 5. Germline V gene lookup returns CDR1 MNHEY and CDR2 SMNVEV (reference sequence). The CDR3 covers 15 residues. CDR3 amino acids: CASSSASGRVYEQYF. For the CDR3, the DNA is TGTGCCAGCAGTTCGGCTAGCGGGAGGGTTTACGAGCAGTACTTC.

The chain joins TRBV6-5 to TRBJ1-3; no firm D call. The germline CDR1 and CDR2 sequences are MNHEY and SVGAGI. This CDR3 contains 13 residues. Deletions cut 6 bases from V and 8 bases from J, with 14 bases between. The chain's CDR3 is CASSYRTGDTIYF. The DNA of the CDR3 is TGTGCCAGCAGCTACCGCACGGGTGACACCATATATTTT.

The chain employs TRBV2 and TRBJ1-1; TRBD1 matches 9 bases. The germline V gene encodes CDR1 SNHLY and CDR2 FYNNEI. This CDR3 is 16 amino acids long. Trimming cost V 4 bases and J 3 bases; bases outside gene matches: 9. Written as DNA, the CDR3 is TGTGCCAGCAGTGCCTCGGACAGGGGTGTTCACACTGAAGCTTTCTTT. Encoded protein: CASSASDRGVHTEAFF.

The genes are TRBV11-2 and TRBJ2-1, with 11 positions matching TRBD1. V lost 0 bases and J lost 4; bases outside the gene matches: 5. Germline CDR1 SGHAT, CDR2 FQNNGV. This CDR3 is built from 17 residues. The CDR3 loop is CASSLDFGTGGYNEQFF. The DNA of the CDR3 is TGTGCCAGCAGCTTAGACTTTGGGACAGGGGGATACAATGAGCAGTTCTTC. Full variable domain (rest looked up from reference TRBV11-2 and TRBJ2-1): EAGVAQSPRYKIIEKRQSVAFWCNPISGHATLYWYQQILGQGPKLLIQFQNNGVVDDSQLPKDRFSAERLKGVDSTLKIQPAKLEDSAVYLCASSLDFGTGGYNEQFFGPGTRLTVL.

In its sample, this clone was seen a few times. The chain's CDR3 is CASSAGTGAGELFF. CDR3 DNA: TGCGCCAGCAGTGCCGGGACAGGGGCCGGGGAGCTGTTTTTT. This chain uses TRBV5-1 with TRBJ2-2; 10 bases map to TRBD1. The ends lost 5 bases at V and 6 bases at J; junction bases unmatched: 4. The V gene's germline CDR1 is SGHRS and CDR2 YFSETQ. This CDR3 is built from 14 residues.

This chain connects TRBV29-1 to TRBJ2-2, with D unclear. With 3 bases removed from V and 0 bases from J, the gap between germline ends came to 11 bases. The CDR3 is 15 amino acids. CDR1 is SQVTM and CDR2 is ANQGSEA in the germline V gene. The chain's CDR3 is CSVEVSGANTGELFF. In DNA, the CDR3 is TGCAGCGTTGAGGTCTCGGGCGCGAACACCGGGGAGCTGTTTTTT.

This clone has only a few counts. This chain links TRBV18 with TRBJ1-3; the D is unclear. CDR1 and CDR2 from the germline V gene are KGHSH and LQKENI. The V end lost 1 base, the J end lost 0 bases, and 4 bases lay between the germline ends. The CDR3 length is 14 residues. CDR3 sequence reads: CASSPLVSGNTIYF. CDR3 coding DNA: TGTGCCAGCTCACCACTAGTCTCTGGAAACACCATATATTTT.

The rearrangement links TRBV29-1 to TRBJ1-1; D remains ambiguous. The germline gives CDR1 SQVTM, CDR2 ANQGSEA. CDR3 length: 11 amino acids. V lost 3 bases and J lost 11, with 13 bases in between. CDR3 residues: CSVDSYHEAFF. CDR3 DNA sequence: TGCAGCGTTGATTCCTACCACGAGGCTTTCTTT.

The chain carries TRBV28 and TRBJ1-5; no firm D call. Germline CDR1 MDHEN, CDR2 SYDVKM. Trimming shortened V by 5 bases and J by 9 bases, and 8 bases separated the two germline ends. CDR3 length equals 11 residues. The CDR3 reads CASSESRPQHF. The CDR3 coding sequence is TGTGCCAGCAGTGAGTCCCGGCCCCAGCATTTT.

The genes are TRBV6-6 and TRBJ1-5, with unresolved D. The CDR3 is made up of 13 amino acids. The V and J ends lost 4 bases and 4 bases respectively, with 8 bases between them. CDR1 is MNHNY, CDR2 SVGAGI, per germline (reference sequence). CDR3 in amino acids: CASSWALNQPQHF. The DNA for the CDR3 is TGTGCCAGCAGTTGGGCCTTAAATCAGCCCCAGCATTTT.

A note on this clone: Other nucleotide sequences from this sample produce the same CDR3. The rearrangement joins TRBV6-6 to TRBJ2-7; D is unresolved. Trimming stripped 0 bases from V and 0 bases from J, with 9 bases between. The germline gives CDR1 MNHNY, CDR2 SVGAGI (reference sequence). There are 15 residues in the CDR3. In DNA, the CDR3 is TGTGCCAGCAGTTACTCAGGGTATAGCTCCTACGAGCAGTACTTC. This sequence encodes CASSYSGYSSYEQYF.

This sequence joins TRBV5-1 and TRBJ2-1; the match to TRBD2 covers 7 bases. Trimming took 0 bases from V and 10 from J; bases not matched to a gene: 10. Per germline, CDR1 SGHRS and CDR2 YFSETQ. The CDR3 loop spans 15 amino acids. CDR3 residues: CASSLAASGPGEQFF. The DNA for the CDR3 is TGCGCCAGCAGCTTGGCCGCTAGCGGTCCAGGCGAGCAGTTCTTC.

The chain recombines TRBV28 with TRBJ1-3; D ambiguous. With 5 bases removed from V and 1 base from J, the gap between germline ends came to 27 bases. This CDR3 is built from 20 residues. Per the germline V gene, CDR1 is MDHEN and CDR2 is SYDVKM. Here the CDR3 DNA reads TGTGCCAGCAGTACGATTGGCGGGAGGGCGGCGAAGAGATCTGGAAACACCATATATTTT. Translating gives CASSTIGGRAAKRSGNTIYF.

The J gene is TRBJ2-7, the V gene TRBV11-1; 10 positions match TRBD2. Trimming at V came to 6 bases and at J to 0 bases, leaving 14 bases not matched to a gene. The CDR3 sequence is 18 residues long. Per germline, CDR1 SGHAT and CDR2 FQDESV (reference sequence). The CDR3 DNA follows: TGTGCCAGCAGGGCATCGGGACTAGCGATAAAGAGCTCCTACGAGCAGTACTTC. It is translated as CASRASGLAIKSSYEQYF.

This sequence joins TRBV5-8 and TRBJ2-3; 8 bases fit TRBD1. Per germline, CDR1 SGHTS and CDR2 YDEGEE. This CDR3 comprises 14 residues. With 4 bases clipped from V and 3 bases from J, the junction kept 4 bases outside the gene matches. The DNA for the CDR3 is TGTGCCAGCAGCCCGGGACAGGCGACAGATACGCAGTATTTT. This sequence encodes CASSPGQATDTQYF.

This chain uses TRBV18 with TRBJ2-2; TRBD1 might be the D (6 bases). The CDR3 runs 16 residues. Trimming shortened V by 1 base and J by 1 base, and 10 bases separated the two germline ends. In germline, CDR1 is KGHSH, CDR2 LQKENI. Written as DNA, the CDR3 is TGTGCCAGCTCACCACTCTTGACAGGGAACACCGGGGAGCTGTTTTTT. Amino acids: CASSPLLTGNTGELFF.